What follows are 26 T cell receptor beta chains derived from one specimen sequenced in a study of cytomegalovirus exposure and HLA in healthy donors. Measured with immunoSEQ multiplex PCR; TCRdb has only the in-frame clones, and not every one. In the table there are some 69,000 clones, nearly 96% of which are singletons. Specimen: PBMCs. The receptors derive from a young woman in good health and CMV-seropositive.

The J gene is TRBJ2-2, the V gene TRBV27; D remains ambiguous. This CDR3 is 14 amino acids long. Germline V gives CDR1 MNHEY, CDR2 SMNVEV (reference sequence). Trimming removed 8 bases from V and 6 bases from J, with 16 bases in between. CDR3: CASGLGSLPGELFF. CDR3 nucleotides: TGTGCCAGCGGCCTAGGAAGTTTGCCCGGGGAGCTGTTTTTT.

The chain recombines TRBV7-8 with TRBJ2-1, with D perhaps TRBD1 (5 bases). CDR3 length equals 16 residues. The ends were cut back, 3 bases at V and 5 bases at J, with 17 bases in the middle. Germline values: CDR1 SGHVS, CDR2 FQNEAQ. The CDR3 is CASSFWQGYGDNEQFF. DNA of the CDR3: TGTGCCAGCAGCTTTTGGCAGGGTTACGGCGACAATGAGCAGTTCTTC.

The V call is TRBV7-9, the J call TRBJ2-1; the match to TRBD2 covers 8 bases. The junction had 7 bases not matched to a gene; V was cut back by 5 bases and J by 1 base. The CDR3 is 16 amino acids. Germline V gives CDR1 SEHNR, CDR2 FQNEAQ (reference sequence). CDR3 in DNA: TGTGCCAGCAGCCCGAGGGGCGGGAGGTCCTACAATGAGCAGTTCTTC. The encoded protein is CASSPRGGRSYNEQFF.

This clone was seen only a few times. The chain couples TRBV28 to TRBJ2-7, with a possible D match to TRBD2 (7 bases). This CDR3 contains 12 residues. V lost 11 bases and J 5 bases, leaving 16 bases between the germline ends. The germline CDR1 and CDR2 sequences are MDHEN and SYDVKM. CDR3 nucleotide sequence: TGTGCCGTGGGGGGCGGGAGCCACGAGCAGTACTTC. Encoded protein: CAVGGGSHEQYF.

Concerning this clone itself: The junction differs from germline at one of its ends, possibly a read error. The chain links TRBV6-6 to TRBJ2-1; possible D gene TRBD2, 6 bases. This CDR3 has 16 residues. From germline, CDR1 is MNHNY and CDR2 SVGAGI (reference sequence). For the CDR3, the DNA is TGTGCCAGTGGACTTTTGGGAGGAATTAAAGGGAGCAGTGAGGTCTTC. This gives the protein CASGLLGGIKGSSEVF.

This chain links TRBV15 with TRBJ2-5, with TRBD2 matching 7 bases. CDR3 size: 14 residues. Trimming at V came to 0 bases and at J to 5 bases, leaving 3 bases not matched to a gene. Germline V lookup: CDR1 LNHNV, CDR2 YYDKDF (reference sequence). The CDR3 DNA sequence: TGTGCCACCAGCAGAGAAGCGGGATTGGAGACCCAGTACTTC. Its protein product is CATSREAGLETQYF.

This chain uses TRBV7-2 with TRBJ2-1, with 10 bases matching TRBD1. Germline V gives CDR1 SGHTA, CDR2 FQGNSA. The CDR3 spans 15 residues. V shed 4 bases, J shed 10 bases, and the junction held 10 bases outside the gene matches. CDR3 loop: CASSSIGQGGREQFF. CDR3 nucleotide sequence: TGTGCCAGCAGCTCCATAGGACAGGGGGGTCGGGAGCAGTTCTTC.

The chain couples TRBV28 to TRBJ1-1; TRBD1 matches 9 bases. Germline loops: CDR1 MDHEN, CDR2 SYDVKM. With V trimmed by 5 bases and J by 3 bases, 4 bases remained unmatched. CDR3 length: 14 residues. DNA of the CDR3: TGTGCCAGCAGTACCCGGGACAGGGACACTGAAGCTTTCTTT. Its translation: CASSTRDRDTEAFF.

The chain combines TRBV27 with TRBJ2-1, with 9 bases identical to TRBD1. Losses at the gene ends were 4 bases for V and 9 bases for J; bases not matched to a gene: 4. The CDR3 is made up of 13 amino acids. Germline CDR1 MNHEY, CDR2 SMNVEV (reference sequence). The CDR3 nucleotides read TGTGCCAGCAGTTGGGACAGGGCTGTTGAGCAGTTCTTC. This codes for CASSWDRAVEQFF.

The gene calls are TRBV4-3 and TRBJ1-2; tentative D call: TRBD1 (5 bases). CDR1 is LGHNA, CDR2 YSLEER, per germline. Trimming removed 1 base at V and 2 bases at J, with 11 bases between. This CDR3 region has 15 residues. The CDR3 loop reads CASSQVVGANYGYTF. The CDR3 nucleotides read TGCGCCAGCAGCCAAGTAGTTGGGGCCAACTATGGCTACACCTTC.

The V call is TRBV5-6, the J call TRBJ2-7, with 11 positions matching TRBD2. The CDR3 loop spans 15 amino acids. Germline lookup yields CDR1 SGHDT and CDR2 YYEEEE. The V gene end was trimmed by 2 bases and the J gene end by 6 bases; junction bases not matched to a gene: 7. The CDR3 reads CASSFLAGGGGEQYF. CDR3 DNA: TGTGCCAGCAGCTTTCTAGCGGGAGGAGGGGGCGAGCAGTACTTC.

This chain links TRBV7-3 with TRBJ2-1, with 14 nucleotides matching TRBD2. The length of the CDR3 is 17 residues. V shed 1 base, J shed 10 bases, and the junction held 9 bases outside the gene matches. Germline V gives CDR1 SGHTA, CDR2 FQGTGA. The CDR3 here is CASSLSGTSGRGGEQFF. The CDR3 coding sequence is TGTGCCAGCAGCTTAAGTGGGACTAGCGGGAGAGGGGGGGAGCAGTTCTTC.

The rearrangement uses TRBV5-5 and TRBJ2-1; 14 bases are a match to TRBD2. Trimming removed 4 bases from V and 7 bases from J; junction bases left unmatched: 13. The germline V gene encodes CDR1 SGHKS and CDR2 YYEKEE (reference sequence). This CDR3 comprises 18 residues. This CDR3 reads CASSILLTSGRDGNEQFF. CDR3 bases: TGTGCCAGCAGCATACTTTTGACTAGCGGGAGGGATGGGAATGAGCAGTTCTTC.

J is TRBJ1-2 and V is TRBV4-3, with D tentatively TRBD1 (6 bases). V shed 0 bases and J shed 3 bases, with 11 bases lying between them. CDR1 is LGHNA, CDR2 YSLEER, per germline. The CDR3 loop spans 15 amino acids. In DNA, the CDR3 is TGCGCCAGCAGCCAAGATTTTACAGGGCACTATGGCTACACCTTC. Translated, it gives CASSQDFTGHYGYTF.

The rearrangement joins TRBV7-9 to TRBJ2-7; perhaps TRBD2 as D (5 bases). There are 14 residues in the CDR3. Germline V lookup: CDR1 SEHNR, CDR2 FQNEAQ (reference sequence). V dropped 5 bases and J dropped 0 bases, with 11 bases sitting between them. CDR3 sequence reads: CASSLPGSSYEQYF. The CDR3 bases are TGTGCCAGCAGCCTCCCTGGGAGCTCCTACGAGCAGTACTTC.

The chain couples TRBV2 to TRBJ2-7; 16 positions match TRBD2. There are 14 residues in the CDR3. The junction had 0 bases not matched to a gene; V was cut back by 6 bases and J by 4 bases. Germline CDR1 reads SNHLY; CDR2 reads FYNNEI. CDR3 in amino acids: CASRGLAGGYEQYF. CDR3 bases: TGTGCCAGCAGGGGACTAGCGGGAGGGTACGAGCAGTACTTC.

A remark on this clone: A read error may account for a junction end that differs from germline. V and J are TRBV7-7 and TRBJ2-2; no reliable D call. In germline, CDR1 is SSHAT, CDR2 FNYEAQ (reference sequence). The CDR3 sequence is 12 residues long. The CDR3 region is CASSPYTGELFF. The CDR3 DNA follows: TGTGCTAGCAGTCCATACACCGGGGAGCTGTTTTTT.

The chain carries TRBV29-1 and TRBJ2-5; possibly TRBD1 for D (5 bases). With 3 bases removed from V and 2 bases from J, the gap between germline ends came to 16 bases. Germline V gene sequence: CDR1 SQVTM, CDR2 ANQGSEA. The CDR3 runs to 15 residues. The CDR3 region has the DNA TGCAGCGTTGAGGCTGGGGCAGGGCCACAAGAGACCCAGTACTTC. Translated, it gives CSVEAGAGPQETQYF.

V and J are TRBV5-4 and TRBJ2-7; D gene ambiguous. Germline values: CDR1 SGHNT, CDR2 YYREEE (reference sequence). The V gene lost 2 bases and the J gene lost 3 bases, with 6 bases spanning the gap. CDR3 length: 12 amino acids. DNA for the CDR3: TGTGCCAGCAGCTTCCCGGGCTACGAGCAGTACTTC. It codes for CASSFPGYEQYF.

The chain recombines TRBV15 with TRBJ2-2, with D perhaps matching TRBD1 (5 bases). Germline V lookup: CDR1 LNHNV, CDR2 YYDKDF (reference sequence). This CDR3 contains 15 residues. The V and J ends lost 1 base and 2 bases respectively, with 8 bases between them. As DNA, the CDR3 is TGTGCCACCAGCAGAGCAGGGTTTAACACCGGGGAGCTGTTTTTT. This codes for CATSRAGFNTGELFF.

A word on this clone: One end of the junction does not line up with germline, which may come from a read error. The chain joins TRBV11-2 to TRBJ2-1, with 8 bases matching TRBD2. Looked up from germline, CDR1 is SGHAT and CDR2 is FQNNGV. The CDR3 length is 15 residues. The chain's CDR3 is CASSLEAGEYNEQFF. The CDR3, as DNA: TGTGCCAGCAGCCTAGAAGCGGGAGAGTACAATGAGCAGTTCTTC.

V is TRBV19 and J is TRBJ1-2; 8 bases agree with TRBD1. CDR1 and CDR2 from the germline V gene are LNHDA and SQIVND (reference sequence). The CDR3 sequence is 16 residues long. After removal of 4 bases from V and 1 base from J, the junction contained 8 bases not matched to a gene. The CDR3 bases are TGTGCCAGTAGTAAAGTGACAGGGGTAGTTAACTATGGCTACACCTTC. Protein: CASSKVTGVVNYGYTF.

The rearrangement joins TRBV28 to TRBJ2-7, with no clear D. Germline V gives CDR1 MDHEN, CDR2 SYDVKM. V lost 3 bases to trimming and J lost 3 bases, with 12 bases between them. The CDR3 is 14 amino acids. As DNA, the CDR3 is TGTGCCAGCAGTTTCCTCAGGCGCCTCTACGAGCAGTACTTC. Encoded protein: CASSFLRRLYEQYF.

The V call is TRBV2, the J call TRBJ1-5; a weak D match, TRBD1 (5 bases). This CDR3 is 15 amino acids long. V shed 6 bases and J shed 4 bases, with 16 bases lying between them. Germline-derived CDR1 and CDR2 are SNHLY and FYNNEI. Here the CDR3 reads CASSPTRQTNQPQHF. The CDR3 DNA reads TGTGCCAGCAGCCCAACCCGACAGACGAATCAGCCCCAGCATTTT.

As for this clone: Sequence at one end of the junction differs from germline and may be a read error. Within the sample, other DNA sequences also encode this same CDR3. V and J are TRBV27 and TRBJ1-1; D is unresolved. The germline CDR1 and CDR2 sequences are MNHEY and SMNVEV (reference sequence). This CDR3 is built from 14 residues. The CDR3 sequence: CASSFLGEGTEAFF. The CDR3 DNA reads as TGTGCCAGCAGTTTCCTCGGGGAGGGCACTGAAGCTTTTTTT.

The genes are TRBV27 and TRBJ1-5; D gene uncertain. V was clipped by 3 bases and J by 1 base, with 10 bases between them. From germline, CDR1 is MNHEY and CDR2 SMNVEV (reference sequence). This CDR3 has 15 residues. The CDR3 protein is CASSLEARSNQPQHF. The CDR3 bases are TGTGCCAGCAGTTTGGAAGCGAGGAGCAATCAGCCCCAGCATTTT.